This entry lists 21 T cell receptor beta chains sequenced from one sample in a study of beta chain features in type 1 diabetes (dated 2018 in TCRdb). The library was obtained by the immunoSEQ multiplex PCR assay. The entire amount of isolated RNA was reverse transcribed using the High Capacity cDNA Reverse Transcription Kit, so the sequenced TCRB transcripts were expressed ones. TCRdb provides this immuneACCESS table in a form limited to in-frame rearrangements. Some clones are lacking; in checked studies, under half of them reflect an unresolved V gene, and why the rest are absent is not known. Present in this sample are more than 150,000 clones, more than 10% of which were seen just once. The ten largest clones add up to 0.62% of the sample. The sample consisted of central memory CD4+ T cells from blood. Receptors originate from a woman between 18 and 30 years old in good health.

As for this clone: Other nucleotide sequences in the sample specify the same CDR3. This sequence joins TRBV19 and TRBJ1-5, with D possibly TRBD1 on 6 matching bases. Between the trimmed V and J ends, which lost 5 bases and 3 bases, there was a span of 8 bases. In germline, CDR1 is LNHDA, CDR2 SQIVND (reference sequence). This CDR3 comprises 13 residues. This CDR3 reads CASSGQINQPQHF. DNA for the CDR3: TGTGCCAGTAGTGGACAGATCAATCAGCCCCAGCATTTT. Together with reference TRBV19 and TRBJ1-5, the CDR3 gives the full variable domain: DGGITQSPKYLFRKEGQNVTLSCEQNLNHDAMYWYRQDPGQGLRLIYYSQIVNDFQKGDIAEGYSVSREKKESFPLTVTSAQKNPTAFYLCASSGQINQPQHFGDGTRLSIL.

The chain uses TRBV18 and TRBJ2-7; 9 positions match TRBD1. J was trimmed by 5 bases and V by 3 bases; bases with no gene match: 2. The germline V gene has CDR1 KGHSH and CDR2 LQKENI. The CDR3 has 13 amino acids. In DNA, the CDR3 is TGTGCCAGCTCACCGGGACAGGGTGACGAGCAGTACTTC. Its translation is CASSPGQGDEQYF.

Comments on this clone: This sample also contains other DNA sequences that code for the same CDR3. V usage is TRBV18 and J usage is TRBJ1-1, with no clear D. V lost 2 bases to trimming and J lost 2 bases, with 9 bases between them. This CDR3 contains 14 residues. The V gene's germline CDR1 is KGHSH and CDR2 LQKENI. Here the CDR3 reads CASSPIEGNTEAFF. CDR3 in DNA: TGTGCCAGCTCACCAATCGAGGGAAACACTGAAGCTTTCTTT.

This clone was counted a few times. The chain uses TRBV4-1 and TRBJ1-6; D not resolved. The germline V gene has CDR1 MGHRA and CDR2 YSYEKL. The V end was cut by 4 bases, the J end by 6 bases, with 4 bases between. The CDR3 contains 12 residues. The CDR3 here is CASSPFNSPLHF. The CDR3 nucleotides read TGCGCCAGCAGCCCCTTTAATTCACCCCTCCACTTT.

The V and J genes are TRBV15 and TRBJ1-2; D possibly corresponds to TRBD1 (5 bases). Germline V gene lookup returns CDR1 LNHNV and CDR2 YYDKDF (reference sequence). V lost 3 bases, J lost 3 bases, and 17 bases lay in between. The CDR3 runs to 16 residues. The DNA for the CDR3 is TGTGCCACCAGCAGGGGAGGGACGCGGGGAGACTATGGCTACACCTTC. As protein: CATSRGGTRGDYGYTF.

The chain joins TRBV27 to TRBJ2-3; the D is unclear. V dropped 6 bases and J dropped 0 bases, with 10 bases sitting between them. The length of the CDR3 is 14 residues. The germline CDR1 and CDR2 sequences are MNHEY and SMNVEV (reference sequence). The CDR3 is CASSKAFSTDTQYF. CDR3 nucleotide sequence: TGTGCCAGCAGCAAAGCCTTTAGCACAGATACGCAGTATTTT.

The V and J genes are TRBV6-5 and TRBJ1-2; 7 bases match TRBD1. The germline V gene encodes CDR1 MNHEY and CDR2 SVGAGI. CDR3 length equals 16 residues. The trim removed 1 base at V and 3 bases at J, leaving 8 bases unmatched. The CDR3 region is CASSYLGRGQDYGYTF. The CDR3 region has the DNA TGTGCCAGCAGTTACTTGGGAAGGGGGCAGGACTATGGCTACACCTTC.

The chain uses TRBV9 and TRBJ2-7; TRBD2 is a possible D gene (5 bases). Trimming took 0 bases from V and 6 from J, leaving 13 bases between them. The CDR3 is 14 residues long. Germline values: CDR1 SGDLS, CDR2 YYNGEE. CDR3 nucleotide sequence: TGTGCCAGCAGCGTAGCTACGTCGGGATCCGAGCAGTACTTC. Protein product: CASSVATSGSEQYF.

The J gene is TRBJ2-7, the V gene TRBV15; D possibly corresponds to TRBD1 (5 bases). With 3 bases removed from V and 5 bases from J, the gap between germline ends came to 11 bases. The germline CDR1 and CDR2 sequences are LNHNV and YYDKDF (reference sequence). The CDR3 loop spans 13 amino acids. CDR3 sequence reads: CATSRAGSHEQYF. The CDR3 DNA sequence: TGTGCCACCAGCAGGGCAGGGTCGCACGAGCAGTACTTC.

This clone occurred a few times. This chain connects TRBV10-3 to TRBJ1-1; 7 nucleotides align to TRBD1. V was clipped by 5 bases and J by 0 bases; unmatched bases: 6. The CDR3 contains 15 residues. Germline-derived CDR1 and CDR2 are ENHRY and SYGVKD. CDR3 protein: CAISKGQQMNTEAFF. CDR3 DNA: TGTGCCATCAGTAAGGGACAGCAAATGAACACTGAAGCTTTCTTT.

This clone was seen a few times. This chain uses TRBV7-9 with TRBJ2-5; TRBD2 is a possible D gene (5 bases). The V gene lost 5 bases and the J gene lost 5 bases, with 18 bases spanning the gap. Germline V gene data show CDR1 as SEHNR and CDR2 as FQNEAQ (reference sequence). The CDR3 covers 15 residues. CDR3 bases: TGTGCCAGCAGCACCCGGGGAAGATTAGCGGAGACCCAGTACTTC. It specifies CASSTRGRLAETQYF. Full variable domain (missing parts from reference TRBV7-9 and TRBJ2-5): DTGVSQNPRHKITKRGQNVTFRCDPISEHNRLYWYRQTLGQGPEFLTYFQNEAQLEKSRLLSDRFSAERPKGSFSTLEIQRTEQGDSAMYLCASSTRGRLAETQYFGPGTRLLVL.

The sample holds a few counts of this clone. The chain couples TRBV30 to TRBJ2-6, with 8 positions matching TRBD2. This CDR3 region has 15 residues. V was clipped by 5 bases and J by 1 base; unmatched bases: 4. Germline CDR1 is GTSNPN and CDR2 is SVGIG (reference sequence). The CDR3 protein is CAWGRGGSGANVLTF. As DNA, the CDR3 is TGTGCCTGGGGACGCGGGGGGTCTGGGGCCAACGTCCTGACTTTC.

This clone was counted between two and nine times. The rearrangement links TRBV30 to TRBJ2-7; D ambiguous. The V gene lost 3 bases and the J gene lost 4 bases, with 7 bases spanning the gap. This CDR3 is 11 amino acids long. CDR1 and CDR2 from the germline V gene are GTSNPN and SVGIG (reference sequence). DNA for the CDR3: TGTGCCTGGAGCCTCAGGTACGAGCAGTACTTC. It encodes CAWSLRYEQYF. Looking up the rest from reference TRBV30 and TRBJ2-7 gives the full variable domain: SQTIHQWPATLVQPVGSPLSLECTVEGTSNPNLYWYRQAAGRGLQLLFYSVGIGQISSEVPQNLSASRPQDRQFILSSKKLLLSDSGFYLCAWSLRYEQYFGPGTRLTVT.

This clone was counted once. The chain combines TRBV28 with TRBJ1-5, with 7 positions matching TRBD1. Germline V gene lookup returns CDR1 MDHEN and CDR2 SYDVKM. The J segment lost 2 bases and the V segment lost 4 bases, leaving 5 bases of the junction unmatched. The CDR3 has 15 amino acids. The CDR3 DNA is TGTGCCAGCAGTTCAGGGGGTGGTGGCAATCAGCCCCAGCATTTT. It encodes CASSSGGGGNQPQHF.

This clone was seen a few times. V usage is TRBV6-6 and J usage is TRBJ2-1; 8 bases fit TRBD2. Germline CDR1 reads MNHNY; CDR2 reads SVGAGI (reference sequence). The CDR3 consists of 15 residues. Trimming took 0 bases from V and 6 from J; bases not matched to a gene: 4. In DNA, the CDR3 is TGTGCCAGCAGTTACTCACAGCGGGAGAGCAATGAGCAGTTCTTC. This codes for CASSYSQRESNEQFF.

Comments on this clone: Distinct nucleotide sequences in the sample also encode this CDR3. The chain employs TRBV5-4 and TRBJ2-3; 9 nucleotides match TRBD1. The germline V gene encodes CDR1 SGHNT and CDR2 YYREEE (reference sequence). The CDR3 totals 15 residues. J gave up 3 bases and V 1 base, and 3 bases lay outside the gene matches. The CDR3 loop reads CASSLPGQGTDTQYF. DNA of the CDR3: TGTGCCAGCAGCTTGCCGGGACAGGGTACAGATACGCAGTATTTT.

The chain is built from TRBV9 and TRBJ1-2; 10 bases agree with TRBD1. The CDR3 extends over 14 amino acids. The V segment lost 3 bases and the J segment 7 bases; nucleotides outside the gene matches: 6. Germline V gene lookup returns CDR1 SGDLS and CDR2 YYNGEE. The CDR3 protein is CASSEDRGLGGYTF. The CDR3 DNA is TGTGCCAGCAGCGAAGACAGGGGGCTTGGTGGCTACACCTTC.

This clone has more than one count but fewer than ten. The CDR3, as DNA: TGTGCCAGCAGTTACTCCCAGGGCGGGAGTTCAGATACGCAGTATTTT. Translating gives CASSYSQGGSSDTQYF. V gene TRBV6-5 combines with J gene TRBJ2-3; TRBD2 matches at 7 bases. CDR3 size: 16 residues. Germline CDR1 and CDR2: MNHEY and SVGAGI. The J segment lost 4 bases and the V segment lost 0 bases, leaving 7 bases of the junction unmatched.

This clone was detected only a few times. The rearrangement uses TRBV5-1 and TRBJ2-1, with a weak D call TRBD2 (6 bases). This CDR3 has 15 amino acids. The germline V gene has CDR1 SGHRS and CDR2 YFSETQ. Trimming cost V 2 bases and J 5 bases, with 14 bases left between them. The CDR3 DNA follows: TGCGCCAGCAGCTTCGGGGACTCCGAGAACAATGAGCAGTTCTTC. Protein sequence: CASSFGDSENNEQFF.

The chain joins TRBV5-1 to TRBJ1-1; 10 nucleotides line up with TRBD1. The CDR3 runs to 15 residues. Trimming removed 4 bases from V and 2 bases from J; junction bases left unmatched: 5. CDR1 is SGHRS and CDR2 is YFSETQ in the germline V gene. CDR3 nucleotides: TGCGCCAGCAGCCCCTGGGACAGGGGAAACACTGAAGCTTTCTTT. Encoded protein: CASSPWDRGNTEAFF.

This chain links TRBV7-2 with TRBJ1-5; perhaps TRBD1 as D (6 bases). V lost 4 bases, J lost 6 bases, and 22 bases lay in between. This CDR3 spans 17 amino acids. Germline-derived CDR1 and CDR2 are SGHTA and FQGNSA. CDR3: CASSSGPPGVGSQPQHF. CDR3 nucleotides: TGTGCCAGCAGCTCAGGTCCCCCAGGGGTGGGAAGTCAGCCCCAGCATTTT.